These 5 T cell receptor beta chains were all obtained from the same sample, sequenced in a study of cytomegalovirus exposure and HLA in healthy donors. Primers for the PCR totalled 60 Vbeta and 13 Jbeta. The assay was immunoSEQ multiplex PCR, and TCRdb's table has in-frame clones only and misses some. The sample shows roughly 120,000 clones, around four fifths of them seen only once. The specimen sequenced was PBMCs. All receptors come from a human donor in good health.

This clone was seen once. The genes are TRBV13 and TRBJ1-5; 9 bases are a match to TRBD1. The CDR3 sequence is 14 residues long. The ends lost 5 bases at V and 7 bases at J; junction bases unmatched: 6. Germline V gene lookup returns CDR1 PRHDT and CDR2 FYEKMQ (reference sequence). In DNA form, the CDR3 reads TGTGCCAGCAGCACAGGGGGCCCAGGCCAGCCCCAGCATTTT. Protein: CASSTGGPGQPQHF.

The chain links TRBV6-6 to TRBJ2-7, with 8 bases lining up with TRBD1. This CDR3 has 15 residues. Trimming took 4 bases from V and 1 from J; bases not matched to a gene: 6. Per germline, CDR1 MNHNY and CDR2 SVGAGI (reference sequence). As DNA, the CDR3 is TGTGCCAGCAGTTGGGGACAGGTTGGGTCCTACGAGCAGTACTTC. Translating it yields CASSWGQVGSYEQYF.

In its sample, this clone was seen once. The chain is built from TRBV27 and TRBJ2-7, with 9 bases aligning to TRBD2. Per germline, CDR1 MNHEY and CDR2 SMNVEV (reference sequence). The CDR3 has 14 amino acids. J gave up 3 bases and V 5 bases, and 5 bases lay outside the gene matches. CDR3 in DNA: TGTGCCAGCAGTCACCTAGCGGGGAACTACGAGCAGTACTTC. Amino acids: CASSHLAGNYEQYF.

This clone was counted once. The genes are TRBV5-1 and TRBJ2-6; 8 bases agree with TRBD2. The CDR3 sequence is 17 residues long. The trim removed 0 bases at V and 0 bases at J, leaving 2 bases unmatched. Germline V gene sequence: CDR1 SGHRS, CDR2 YFSETQ. In nucleotides, the CDR3 is TGCGCCAGCAGCTTGGCCGGGGGGGGCTCTGGGGCCAACGTCCTGACTTTC. Translation gives CASSLAGGGSGANVLTF.

This sequence joins TRBV7-8 and TRBJ2-7, with 11 bases that match TRBD2. V was pared by 3 bases and J by 3 bases, with 4 bases of the junction left unmatched. Germline lookup yields CDR1 SGHVS and CDR2 FQNEAQ. The CDR3 contains 15 residues. This chain's CDR3 is CASSLTGTSGYEQYF. CDR3 coding DNA: TGTGCCAGCAGCTTGACCGGGACTAGCGGCTACGAGCAGTACTTC.